These 29 T cell receptor beta chains share one sample of origin, sequenced in a study of T cells after yellow fever vaccination (dated by TCRdb to between 2019 and 2020). Receptor amplification or capture employed 5' RACE. The reads were generated on an Illumina NovaSeq 6000. TCRdb cleaned the public reads at Q25 with fastp, built clones with MiXCR and kept in-frame beta chains. Each entry is one CDR3 protein sequence, shown with its most common DNA and genes. For this sample the table gives a few hundred thousand distinct CDR3 sequences, of which roughly 4.3% were detected only once. Around 24% of the sample is in the top ten clones. According to the study, the label for this sample's treatment or condition signals: live attenuated yellow fever vaccine strain. Sequenced material: PBMCs, taken 5 days after the yellow fever booster vaccination. These receptors were collected from a man aged 18 to 35 who received the YFV17D yellow fever vaccine.

The J gene is TRBJ2-3, the V gene TRBV24-1; TRBD2 matches at 8 bases. This CDR3 has 18 amino acids. J was trimmed by 0 bases and V by 3 bases; bases with no gene match: 10. From germline, CDR1 is KGHDR and CDR2 SFDVKD. CDR3 sequence reads: CATSDPPGRGKSTDTQYF. The CDR3 DNA follows: TGTGCCACCAGTGATCCACCCGGGAGGGGTAAAAGCACAGATACGCAGTATTTT.

The chain joins TRBV4-1 to TRBJ1-5; D possibly corresponds to TRBD1 (6 bases). Germline loops: CDR1 MGHRA, CDR2 YSYEKL. The CDR3 spans 15 residues. Deletions cut 1 base from V and 3 bases from J, with 10 bases between. The CDR3 sequence: CASSQVRTDNQPQHF. The CDR3 nucleotides read TGCGCCAGCAGCCAAGTCCGGACAGACAATCAGCCCCAGCATTTT.

This clonotype came up a few times. J is TRBJ2-5 and V is TRBV2; possibly TRBD1 for D (6 bases). V lost 3 bases, J lost 2 bases, and 13 bases lay in between. CDR3 length: 15 residues. Germline V gene data show CDR1 as SNHLY and CDR2 as FYNNEI. CDR3: CASSDGGPGQETQYF. The CDR3, as DNA: TGTGCCAGCAGTGATGGGGGCCCGGGGCAAGAGACCCAGTACTTC.

This clonotype was counted ten times or more. V and J are TRBV9 and TRBJ1-4, with D maybe TRBD1 (6 bases). Germline V gives CDR1 SGDLS, CDR2 YYNGEE. The ends were cut back, 3 bases at V and 3 bases at J, with 12 bases in the middle. The length of the CDR3 is 15 residues. The CDR3 region is CASSDGGASNEKLFF. DNA of the CDR3: TGTGCCAGCAGCGATGGGGGGGCCTCTAATGAAAAACTGTTTTTT.

The rearrangement joins TRBV6-5 to TRBJ2-5, with D perhaps TRBD1 (5 bases). CDR1 MNHEY and CDR2 SVGAGI come from the germline V gene. The CDR3 totals 13 residues. The V end lost 4 bases, the J end lost 2 bases, and 8 bases lay between the germline ends. This CDR3 reads CASSWGPQETQYF. CDR3 coding DNA: TGTGCCAGCAGTTGGGGCCCTCAAGAGACCCAGTACTTC.

Ten or more counts support this clonotype. The gene calls are TRBV7-3 and TRBJ2-2; 7 bases map to TRBD1. Germline lookup yields CDR1 SGHTA and CDR2 FQGTGA. Trimming removed 6 bases from V and 3 bases from J; junction bases left unmatched: 10. CDR3 length: 16 amino acids. CDR3 sequence reads: CASSHRQGPDTGELFF. CDR3 DNA: TGTGCCAGCAGTCACCGACAGGGACCAGACACCGGGGAGCTGTTTTTT. Full variable domain (rest looked up from reference TRBV7-3 and TRBJ2-2): GAGVSQTPSNKVTEKGKYVELRCDPISGHTALYWYRQSLGQGPEFLIYFQGTGAADDSGLPNDRFFAVRPEGSVSTLKIQRTERGDSAVYLCASSHRQGPDTGELFFGEGSRLTVL.

CDR3 region: CATQGESNQPQHF. The CDR3 DNA sequence: TGTGCCACCCAAGGGGAAAGCAATCAGCCCCAGCATTTT. The gene calls are TRBV2 and TRBJ1-5, with D possibly being TRBD1 (5 bases). V shed 10 bases and J shed 1 base, with 11 bases lying between them. This CDR3 region has 13 residues. CDR1 and CDR2 from the germline V gene are SNHLY and FYNNEI.

This sequence joins TRBV30 and TRBJ2-7; no clear D gene. Between the trimmed V and J ends, which lost 3 bases and 4 bases, there was a span of 13 bases. Germline lookup yields CDR1 GTSNPN and CDR2 SVGIG (reference sequence). This CDR3 spans 13 amino acids. The CDR3, as DNA: TGTGCCTGGAGCCCGCAAACTGATTACGAGCAGTACTTC. Translating it yields CAWSPQTDYEQYF.

The chain recombines TRBV7-2 with TRBJ2-7, with D perhaps TRBD2 (6 bases). The V end was cut by 2 bases, the J end by 1 base, with 12 bases between. The CDR3 runs to 15 residues. CDR1 is SGHTA and CDR2 is FQGNSA in the germline V gene. Written as DNA, the CDR3 is TGTGCCAGCAGCTTAACGCCGGGGGTGTCCTACGAGCAGTACTTC. This sequence encodes CASSLTPGVSYEQYF.

The rearrangement joins TRBV7-2 to TRBJ2-5; the D gene is possibly TRBD2 (8 bases). V was cut by 8 bases and J by 8 bases, with 18 bases left in between. CDR3 size: 13 residues. From germline, CDR1 is SGHTA and CDR2 FQGNSA. The CDR3 nucleotides are TGTGCCAGCGCGGGAGGACAGGCTGAAACCCAGTACTTC. Protein product: CASAGGQAETQYF.

V is TRBV27 and J is TRBJ2-2; TRBD1 aligns across 7 bases. Looked up from germline, CDR1 is MNHEY and CDR2 is SMNVEV (reference sequence). The CDR3 totals 16 residues. Trimming cost V 4 bases and J 4 bases; bases outside gene matches: 9. The CDR3 protein is CASSSIRQGRTGELFF. The CDR3 nucleotides read TGTGCCAGCAGTTCGATACGACAGGGACGCACCGGGGAGCTGTTTTTT.

This sequence joins TRBV5-1 and TRBJ2-6; the D is unclear. The V gene's germline CDR1 is SGHRS and CDR2 YFSETQ. The CDR3 contains 16 residues. V shed 5 bases and J shed 2 bases, with 14 bases lying between them. CDR3 loop: CASSNPRLTGANVLTF. The CDR3 nucleotides are TGCGCCAGCAGTAACCCGAGACTGACTGGGGCCAACGTCCTGACTTTC.

V is TRBV20-1 and J is TRBJ2-7; D remains ambiguous. V shed 3 bases and J shed 1 base, with 16 bases lying between them. This CDR3 spans 15 amino acids. Germline-derived CDR1 and CDR2 are DFQATT and SNEGSKA (reference sequence). The CDR3 here is CSASNPGRFSYEQYV. The CDR3 DNA is TGCAGTGCTAGTAACCCCGGACGTTTTTCCTACGAGCAGTACGTC.

This clonotype was detected only a few times. The chain combines TRBV2 with TRBJ1-5, with D unresolved. V lost 7 bases to trimming and J lost 3 bases, with 10 bases between them. Germline V gene lookup returns CDR1 SNHLY and CDR2 FYNNEI. CDR3 length equals 13 residues. The CDR3 is CASNRQFNQPQHF. The CDR3 DNA is TGTGCCAGCAATCGGCAGTTCAATCAGCCCCAGCATTTT.

The chain is built from TRBV6-5 and TRBJ2-1, with D maybe TRBD1 (6 bases). The germline V and J ends were trimmed by 5 bases and 7 bases, with 12 bases remaining between them. The CDR3 spans 13 residues. Germline V gene sequence: CDR1 MNHEY, CDR2 SVGAGI. The DNA of the CDR3 is TGTGCCAGCAGTCGGGACACAGAGAATGAGCAGTTCTTC. Amino acids: CASSRDTENEQFF.

In this sample, this clonotype turned up a few times. The chain combines TRBV6-2 or TRBV6-3 with TRBJ2-7; D is perhaps TRBD2 (5 bases). Trimming left V 10 bases short and J 3 bases short, with 13 bases between. Germline V gives CDR1 MNHEY, CDR2 SVGEGT. The CDR3 runs to 12 residues. The CDR3 protein is CATQEGSYEQYV. CDR3 DNA: TGTGCCACCCAGGAAGGGAGCTACGAGCAGTACGTC.

The chain carries TRBV4-1 and TRBJ2-1; D is possibly TRBD2 (5 bases). The V end lost 1 base, the J end lost 0 bases, and 10 bases lay between the germline ends. Germline CDR1 is MGHRA and CDR2 is YSYEKL. The CDR3 totals 16 residues. CDR3 residues: CASSQGELTSYNEQFF. The CDR3 DNA reads TGCGCCAGCAGCCAAGGGGAGCTAACCTCCTACAATGAGCAGTTCTTC.

The rearrangement uses TRBV15 and TRBJ2-1; the match to TRBD2 covers 9 bases. V was pared by 5 bases and J by 4 bases, with 6 bases of the junction left unmatched. The germline V gene has CDR1 LNHNV and CDR2 YYDKDF (reference sequence). This CDR3 has 15 residues. CDR3: CATSELSGGYNEQFF. CDR3 in DNA: TGTGCCACCAGCGAGCTCAGCGGGGGGTACAATGAGCAGTTCTTC.

Ten or more counts support this clonotype. The chain has TRBV2 and TRBJ2-5; TRBD1 or TRBD2 may be the D gene (6 bases each). Trimming cost V 0 bases and J 4 bases, with 9 bases left between them. The CDR3 loop spans 14 amino acids. The V gene's germline CDR1 is SNHLY and CDR2 FYNNEI. The CDR3 here is CASSEAGGSETQYF. The CDR3 nucleotides read TGTGCCAGCAGTGAAGCGGGGGGCTCAGAGACCCAGTACTTC.

The table lists this clonotype with a few counts. The DNA for the CDR3 is TGCGCCAGCAGCCATCAGGCACAGGGGAGGGATGAGCAGTTCTTC. This encodes CASSHQAQGRDEQFF. The V call is TRBV4-1, the J call TRBJ2-1, with D perhaps TRBD1 or TRBD2 (7 bases each). Between the trimmed V and J ends, which lost 3 bases and 8 bases, there was a span of 17 bases. CDR1 is MGHRA, CDR2 YSYEKL, per germline. CDR3 length: 15 amino acids.

The chain recombines TRBV2 with TRBJ1-1; 9 bases match TRBD1. The CDR3 covers 14 residues. Germline trimming cut 11 bases from V and 4 bases from J; bases unmatched to any gene: 11. Germline V lookup: CDR1 SNHLY, CDR2 FYNNEI. CDR3 sequence: CASTGTGSSTEAFF. The CDR3, as DNA: TGTGCCTCCACCGGGACAGGGTCTTCCACTGAAGCTTTCTTT.

The rearrangement uses TRBV28 and TRBJ2-7, with D maybe TRBD2 (6 bases). The V and J ends lost 5 bases and 12 bases respectively, with 20 bases between them. The germline V gene has CDR1 MDHEN and CDR2 SYDVKM. This CDR3 region has 13 residues. CDR3 protein: CASSPGAGGSGYV. The CDR3 DNA reads as TGTGCCAGCAGTCCCGGCGCCGGGGGTAGTGGGTACGTC.

This clonotype was detected only a few times. The chain employs TRBV12-3 or TRBV12-4 and TRBJ2-1; D gene unclear. V dropped 4 bases and J dropped 8 bases, with 12 bases sitting between them. The CDR3 has 13 amino acids. CDR3 DNA: TGTGCCAGCAGTTCACTACCCTTAGATGAGCAGTTCTTC. Protein sequence: CASSSLPLDEQFF.

This clonotype was counted ten times or more. CDR3: CATSGGGETSSYNEQFF. CDR3 sequence (DNA): TGTGCCACCAGTGGAGGTGGGGAGACTAGCTCCTACAATGAGCAGTTCTTC. The genes are TRBV24-1 and TRBJ2-1; D is possibly TRBD2 (6 bases). V was trimmed by 5 bases and J by 0 bases, leaving 16 bases between them. This CDR3 has 17 amino acids. Germline loops: CDR1 KGHDR, CDR2 SFDVKD.

This clonotype came up many times. The genes are TRBV7-2 and TRBJ1-1; no reliable D call. The CDR3 covers 13 residues. Trimming left V 5 bases short and J 5 bases short, with 12 bases between. Looked up from germline, CDR1 is SGHTA and CDR2 is FQGNSA. The CDR3 nucleotides read TGTGCCAGCAGCCCAGGCGGGAGGACTGAAGCTTTCTTT. This gives the protein CASSPGGRTEAFF.

The V and J genes are TRBV4-1 and TRBJ2-2; 7 bases map to TRBD2. The CDR3 has 20 amino acids. Germline V gives CDR1 MGHRA, CDR2 YSYEKL. Unmatched junction bases numbered 19, after V lost 1 base and J lost 5 bases. The CDR3 region has the DNA TGCGCCAGCAGCCAAGGGCCCCGAACTGGGACGGGAGGTAGGACCGGGGAGCTGTTTTTT. It specifies CASSQGPRTGTGGRTGELFF.

At least ten counts were recorded for this clonotype. The chain combines TRBV5-1 with TRBJ1-1; the D is unclear. Germline V lookup: CDR1 SGHRS, CDR2 YFSETQ. The CDR3 loop spans 14 amino acids. V gave up 0 bases and J gave up 0 bases, with 6 bases separating them. The CDR3 protein is CASSLGIMNTEAFF. CDR3 DNA sequence: TGCGCCAGCAGCTTGGGAATTATGAACACTGAAGCTTTCTTT. Together with reference TRBV5-1 and TRBJ1-1, the CDR3 gives the full variable domain: KAGVTQTPRYLIKTRGQQVTLSCSPISGHRSVSWYQQTPGQGLQFLFEYFSETQRNKGNFPGRFSGRQFSNSRSEMNVSTLELGDSALYLCASSLGIMNTEAFFGQGTRLTVV.

This clonotype was observed a few times. The rearrangement uses TRBV10-3 and TRBJ1-1, with a tentative D call TRBD1 (5 bases). From germline, CDR1 is ENHRY and CDR2 SYGVKD. V lost 0 bases to trimming and J lost 0 bases, with 17 bases between them. The CDR3 is 18 amino acids. The CDR3 here is CAISESGALISMNTEAFF. The CDR3 DNA follows: TGTGCCATCAGTGAGTCTGGGGCACTCATTTCCATGAACACTGAAGCTTTCTTT.

The CDR3, as DNA: TGTGCCAGCAGCTTAGCGTCAGGGAAATTCACTGAAGCTTTCTTT. Translated: CASSLASGKFTEAFF. This sequence joins TRBV7-9 and TRBJ1-1, with D perhaps matching TRBD1 (5 bases). The V end lost 0 bases, the J end lost 4 bases, and 12 bases lay between the germline ends. CDR3 length: 15 residues. Germline V lookup: CDR1 SEHNR, CDR2 FQNEAQ (reference sequence).